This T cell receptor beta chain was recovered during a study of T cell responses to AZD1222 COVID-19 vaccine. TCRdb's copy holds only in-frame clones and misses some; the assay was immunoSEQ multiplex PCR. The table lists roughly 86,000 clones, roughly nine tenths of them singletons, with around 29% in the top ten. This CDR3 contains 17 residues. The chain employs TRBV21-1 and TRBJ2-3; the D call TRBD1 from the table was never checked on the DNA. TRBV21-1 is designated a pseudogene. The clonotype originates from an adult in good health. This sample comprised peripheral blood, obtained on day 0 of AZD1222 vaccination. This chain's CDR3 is CASSNPATENSTDTQYF. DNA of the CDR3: TGTGCCAGCAGCAATCCCGCCACAGAGAATAGCACAGATACGCAGTATTTT.